This T cell receptor beta chain was sequenced for a study of blood T cell repertoires in COVID-19. The germline V gene has CDR1 LNHDA and CDR2 SQIVND (reference sequence). The CDR3 is 15 amino acids. The germline V and J ends were trimmed by 5 bases and 4 bases, with 12 bases remaining between them. Produced via immunoSEQ multiplex PCR; TCRdb's table is partial and in-frame only. The sample contains roughly 30,000 clones, approximately 93% of which appear only once. The origin of this receptor is a woman in her 70s with COVID-19, enrolled during active disease. This sequence joins TRBV19 and TRBJ1-6; D unclear. Sequencing was performed on peripheral blood. The CDR3 loop is CASSLVQKYNSPLHF. The CDR3 DNA follows: TGTGCCAGTAGTCTCGTCCAGAAGTATAATTCACCCCTCCACTTT.